The clone carrying this T cell receptor (beta chain) showed up just once. Its target is unknown. The sample originates from a study of shared clonotypes between healthy human individuals. Study at large: Donors consisted of a couple of women and a few men between 18 and 49. Study-level points and caveats: Clonotypes not shared had lower generation probabilities than those common to all four donors.

The V segment lost 4 bases and the J segment 3 bases; nucleotides outside the gene matches: 4. Germline V gene lookup returns CDR1 LNHDA and CDR2 SQIVND (reference sequence). This CDR3 has 16 residues. Assay used: immunoSEQ multiplex PCR; TCRdb lists only in-frame clones, some missing. The sample lists millions of clones; around nine tenths were seen once. Source material: naive CD4+ T cells sorted from blood. Subset defined: CD45RA+ positively selected. The chain is built from TRBV19 and TRBJ2-2; 11 bases are a match to TRBD2. The source of this sequence is a man aged 18 to 29 in good health. The CDR3 DNA is TGTGCCAGTAGTACGGAGGGACTAGCGGACACCGGGGAGCTGTTTTTT. This gives the protein CASSTEGLADTGELFF.